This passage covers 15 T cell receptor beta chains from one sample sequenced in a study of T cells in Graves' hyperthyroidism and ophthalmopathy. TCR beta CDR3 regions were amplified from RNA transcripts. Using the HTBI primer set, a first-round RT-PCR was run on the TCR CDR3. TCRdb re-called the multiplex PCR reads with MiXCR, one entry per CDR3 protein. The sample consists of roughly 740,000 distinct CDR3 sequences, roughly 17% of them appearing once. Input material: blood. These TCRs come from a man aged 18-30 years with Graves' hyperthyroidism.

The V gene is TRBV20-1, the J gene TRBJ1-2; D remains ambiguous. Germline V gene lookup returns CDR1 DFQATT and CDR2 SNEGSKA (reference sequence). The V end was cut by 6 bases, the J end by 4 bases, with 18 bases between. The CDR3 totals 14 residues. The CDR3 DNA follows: TGCAGTGCGCACTTCTCCGGCCGCCTCTATGGCTACACCTTC. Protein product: CSAHFSGRLYGYTF.

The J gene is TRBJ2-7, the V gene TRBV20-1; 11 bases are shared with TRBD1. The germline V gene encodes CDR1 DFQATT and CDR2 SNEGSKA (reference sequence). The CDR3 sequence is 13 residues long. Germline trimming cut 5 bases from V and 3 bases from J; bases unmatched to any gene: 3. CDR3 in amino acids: CSAGTGGLYEQYF. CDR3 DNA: TGCAGTGCTGGGACAGGGGGTCTCTACGAGCAGTACTTC.

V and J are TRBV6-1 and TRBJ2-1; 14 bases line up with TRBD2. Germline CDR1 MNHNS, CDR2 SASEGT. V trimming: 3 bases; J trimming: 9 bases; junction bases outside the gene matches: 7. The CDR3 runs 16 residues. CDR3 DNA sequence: TGTGCCAGCAGTGATGAGGGGACTAGCGGGAGCGTTGAGCAGTTCTTC. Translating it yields CASSDEGTSGSVEQFF.

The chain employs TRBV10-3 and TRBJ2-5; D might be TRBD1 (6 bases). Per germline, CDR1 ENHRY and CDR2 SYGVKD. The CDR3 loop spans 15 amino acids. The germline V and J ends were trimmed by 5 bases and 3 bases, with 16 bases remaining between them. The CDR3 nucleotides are TGTGCCATCAGTTACAGGGCCGGGCTGAAAGAGACCCAGTACTTC. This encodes CAISYRAGLKETQYF.

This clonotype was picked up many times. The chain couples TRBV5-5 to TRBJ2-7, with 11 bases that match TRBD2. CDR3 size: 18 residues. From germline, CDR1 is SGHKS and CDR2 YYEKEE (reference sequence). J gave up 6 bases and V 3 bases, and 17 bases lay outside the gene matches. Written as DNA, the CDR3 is TGTGCCAGCAGCTCACTCCACCAGATAGCGGGAGGGCCTCTCGAGCAGTACTTC. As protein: CASSSLHQIAGGPLEQYF.

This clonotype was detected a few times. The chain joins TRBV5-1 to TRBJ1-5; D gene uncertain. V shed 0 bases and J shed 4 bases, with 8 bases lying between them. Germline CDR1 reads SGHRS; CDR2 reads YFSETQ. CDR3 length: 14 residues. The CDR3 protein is CASSLGEVNQPQHF. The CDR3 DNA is TGCGCCAGCAGCTTGGGGGAAGTTAATCAGCCCCAGCATTTT.

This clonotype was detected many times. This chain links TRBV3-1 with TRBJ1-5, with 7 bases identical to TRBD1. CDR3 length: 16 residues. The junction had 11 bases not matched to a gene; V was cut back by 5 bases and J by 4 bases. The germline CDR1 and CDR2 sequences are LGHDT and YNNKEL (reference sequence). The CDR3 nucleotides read TGTGCCAGCAGCGGACGGGACAGAGATTTAAATCAGCCCCAGCATTTT. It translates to CASSGRDRDLNQPQHF.

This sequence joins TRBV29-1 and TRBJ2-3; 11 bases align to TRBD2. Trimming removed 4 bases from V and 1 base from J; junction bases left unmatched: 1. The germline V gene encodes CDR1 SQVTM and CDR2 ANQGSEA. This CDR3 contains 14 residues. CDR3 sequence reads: CSVATSGGTDTQYF. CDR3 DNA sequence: TGCAGCGTTGCGACTAGCGGGGGCACAGATACGCAGTATTTT.

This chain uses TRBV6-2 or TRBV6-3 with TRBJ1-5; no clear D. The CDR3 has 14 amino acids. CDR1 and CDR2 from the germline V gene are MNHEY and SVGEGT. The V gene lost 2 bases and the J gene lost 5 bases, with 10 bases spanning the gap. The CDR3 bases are TGTGCCAGCAGTTACACCGGAGACGATCAGCCCCAGCATTTT. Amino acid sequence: CASSYTGDDQPQHF.

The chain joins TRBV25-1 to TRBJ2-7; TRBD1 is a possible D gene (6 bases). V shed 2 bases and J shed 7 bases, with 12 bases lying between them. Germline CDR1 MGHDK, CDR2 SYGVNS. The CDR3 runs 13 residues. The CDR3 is CASSETGSGEQYF. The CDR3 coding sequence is TGTGCCAGCAGTGAAACAGGGTCGGGTGAGCAGTACTTC.

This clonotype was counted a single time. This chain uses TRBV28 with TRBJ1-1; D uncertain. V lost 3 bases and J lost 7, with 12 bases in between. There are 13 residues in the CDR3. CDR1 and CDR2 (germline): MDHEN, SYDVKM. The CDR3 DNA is TGTGCCAGCAGTTTTGGGAGGACCGTTGAAGCTTTCTTT. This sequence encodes CASSFGRTVEAFF.

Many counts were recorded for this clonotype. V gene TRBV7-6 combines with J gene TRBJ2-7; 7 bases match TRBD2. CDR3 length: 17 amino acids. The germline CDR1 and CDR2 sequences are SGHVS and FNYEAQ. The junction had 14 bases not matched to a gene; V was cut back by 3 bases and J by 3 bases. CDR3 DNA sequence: TGTGCCAGCAGCTTCTTTGTTGCGGGAGCTGGAGACTACGAGCAGTACTTC. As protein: CASSFFVAGAGDYEQYF. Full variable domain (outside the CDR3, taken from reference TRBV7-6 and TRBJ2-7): GAGVSQSPRYKVTKRGQDVALRCDPISGHVSLYWYRQALGQGPEFLTYFNYEAQQDKSGLPNDRFSAERPEGSISTLTIQRTEQRDSAMYRCASSFFVAGAGDYEQYFGPGTRLTVT.

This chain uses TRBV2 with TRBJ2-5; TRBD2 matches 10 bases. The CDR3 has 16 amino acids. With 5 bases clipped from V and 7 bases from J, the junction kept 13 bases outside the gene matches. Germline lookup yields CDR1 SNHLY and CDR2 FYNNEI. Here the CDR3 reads CASSTPKREGRGTQYF. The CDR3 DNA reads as TGTGCCAGCAGTACTCCAAAGCGGGAGGGCCGGGGGACCCAGTACTTC.

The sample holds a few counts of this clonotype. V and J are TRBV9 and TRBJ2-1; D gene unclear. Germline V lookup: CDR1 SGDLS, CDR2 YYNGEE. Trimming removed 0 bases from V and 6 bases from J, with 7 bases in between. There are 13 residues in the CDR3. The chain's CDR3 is CASSVASSNEQFF. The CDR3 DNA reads TGTGCCAGCAGCGTAGCAAGCTCCAATGAGCAGTTCTTC.

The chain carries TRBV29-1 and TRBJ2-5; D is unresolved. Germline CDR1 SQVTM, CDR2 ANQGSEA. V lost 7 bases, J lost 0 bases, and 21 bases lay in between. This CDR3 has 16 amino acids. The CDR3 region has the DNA TGCAGCGCCGGCGGACCGAGAAACTCATACCAAGAGACCCAGTACTTC. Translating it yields CSAGGPRNSYQETQYF.